Presented here are 3 T cell receptor beta chains from one specimen sequenced in a study of regulatory T cells in long-lasting Graves disease. Time point noted: persistent/refractory GD, antithyroid drugs over 5 years with positive TRAb. Extracted PBMC RNA gave rise to the TCR library. Relying on iRepertoire HTBI primers and Arm-PCR of CDR3 regions, the team built TCR beta libraries. TCRdb redid the calling of the multiplex PCR reads with MiXCR, one entry per CDR3 protein. The sample carries a few hundred thousand distinct CDR3 sequences, around 23% recorded once. Here the sequenced sample was peripheral blood mononuclear cells (PBMCs), taken when the disease was refractory, from a patient treated with antithyroid drugs. These receptors were taken from a female donor with Graves disease.

Ten or more counts support this clonotype. This chain joins TRBV27 and TRBJ1-1, with 9 bases identical to TRBD1. V lost 6 bases, J lost 5 bases, and 10 bases stayed unmatched. CDR1 and CDR2 from the germline V gene are MNHEY and SMNVEV (reference sequence). This CDR3 spans 15 amino acids. The CDR3 region has the DNA TGTGCCAGCAGCCGGGGACAGGGTAGTTCGACTGAAGCTTTCTTT. This translates into CASSRGQGSSTEAFF.

This chain uses TRBV12-3 or TRBV12-4 with TRBJ2-7; D could derive from TRBD1 or TRBD2 (5 bases each). Deletions cut 3 bases from V and 0 bases from J, with 18 bases between. The CDR3 sequence is 17 residues long. The chain's CDR3 is CASSFGQSGATSYEQYF. DNA for the CDR3: TGTGCCAGCAGTTTTGGTCAGTCCGGGGCCACCTCCTACGAGCAGTACTTC.

The chain carries TRBV3-1 and TRBJ2-5; D is ambiguous. From germline, CDR1 is LGHDT and CDR2 YNNKEL (reference sequence). The CDR3 runs 14 residues. V lost 4 bases to trimming and J lost 4 bases, with 13 bases between them. The CDR3 loop reads CASSLTAGGETQYF. The CDR3 region has the DNA TGTGCCAGCAGCCTTACAGCTGGCGGAGAGACCCAGTACTTC.